Listed below are T cell receptor beta chains from one sample, sequenced in a study of blood T cells in healthy people across ages. TCRdb independently ran MiXCR on the 5' RACE reads; one entry per CDR3 protein. The repertoire consists of hundreds of thousands of distinct CDR3 sequences, with roughly 56% occurring once and the leading ten covering roughly 26%. Sequenced sample: blood. Every receptor here comes from a man aged 40-49 years in good health. The CDR3 runs from the conserved cysteine through the conserved F or W. Fields, in order: J gene, V gene, D gene, clone size, CDR3 protein, CDR3 DNA. D genes are given only for firm matches. Clone size is stated in some rows and not others, as once, few, many or a class when expanded.

>TRBJ2-3|TRBV9|-|few
CASSVSQDTQYF
TGTGCCAGCAGCGTATCCCAAGATACGCAGTATTTT
>TRBJ1-1|TRBV28|-|once
CASSLSLGRGNTEAFF
TGTGCCAGCAGCCTTTCATTAGGGAGGGGTAACACTGAAGCTTTCTTT
>TRBJ2-1|TRBV10-3|-|-
CAISGGRCNEQFF
TGTGCCATCAGCGGGGGGCGCTGCAATGAGCAGTTCTTC
>TRBJ1-1|TRBV5-5|-|-
CASSLEQGSPPEAFF
TGTGCCAGCAGCTTGGAGCAGGGCTCCCCACCCGAAGCTTTCTTT
>TRBJ2-3|TRBV5-1|TRBD2|-
CASSLGASGRASTDTQYF
TGCGCCAGCAGCTTGGGAGCTAGCGGGAGAGCTAGCACAGATACGCAGTATTTT
>TRBJ2-1|TRBV11-3|TRBD2|-
CATEGEGSSSYNEQFF
TGTGCCACCGAAGGGGAGGGGAGTAGCTCCTACAATGAGCAGTTCTTC
>TRBJ2-5|TRBV5-1|-|-
CASSWAVRLEETQYF
TGCGCCAGCAGCTGGGCCGTCAGACTCGAAGAGACCCAGTACTTC
>TRBJ2-7|TRBV7-9|TRBD2|-
CASSLGGGEEQYF
TGTGCCAGCAGCTTAGGGGGGGGAGAGGAGCAGTACTTC
>TRBJ2-1|TRBV14|TRBD2|-
CASSHGITSGGALNEQFF
TGTGCCAGCAGCCATGGAATCACTAGCGGGGGGGCTCTGAATGAGCAGTTCTTC
>TRBJ2-2|TRBV29-1|-|-
CSVVFTENTGELFF
TGCAGCGTTGTTTTTACGGAGAACACCGGGGAGCTGTTTTTT
>TRBJ2-6|TRBV10-3|-|-
CAISSQTSGANVLTF
TGTGCCATCAGTAGCCAAACCTCTGGGGCCAACGTCCTGACTTTC
>TRBJ2-3|TRBV3-1|-|few
CASSRLGTDTQYF
TGTGCCAGCAGCCGTCTGGGCACAGATACGCAGTATTTT
>TRBJ1-5|TRBV14|-|-
CASSRGVHQPQHF
TGTGCCAGCAGCCGGGGGGTTCATCAGCCCCAGCATTTT
>TRBJ2-7|TRBV7-9|-|-
CASSLVGQGINEQYF
TGTGCCAGCAGCCTCGTGGGGCAGGGGATCAACGAGCAGTACTTC